This passage covers 18 T cell receptor beta chains from one sample sequenced in a study of PD-1 blockade in classical Hodgkin lymphoma. Noted time point: cycle 4 day 1 (C4D1), after six to seven weeks of nivolumab. Each of the patients experienced relapse following autologous stem cell transplantation, and their brentuximab vedotin exposure differed. The assay was immunoSEQ multiplex PCR, and TCRdb's table has in-frame clones only and misses some. Of over 50,000 clones listed, 87% are singletons. Sequencing was performed on peripheral blood mononuclear cells (PBMCs), taken before the fourth cycle of nivolumab. The receptor source for this set is a human donor with classical Hodgkin lymphoma.

CDR3 DNA sequence: TGTGCCAGCTCACCCGCTGGGGGGGGACAGAACTACGAGCAGTACTTC. It is translated as CASSPAGGGQNYEQYF. The chain employs TRBV18 and TRBJ2-7; D is possibly TRBD1 or TRBD2 (7 bases each). The CDR3 has 16 residues. Trimming pared 3 bases from V and 3 bases from J, leaving 18 bases between. The germline V gene encodes CDR1 KGHSH and CDR2 LQKENI.

To note about this clone: One end of the junction is discordant with germline, which a read error may explain. Other DNA sequences in the same sample also yield this CDR3. The chain combines TRBV13 with TRBJ2-7; D might be TRBD1 or TRBD2, each matching 5 bases. This CDR3 has 13 residues. Germline CDR1 reads PRHDT; CDR2 reads FYEKMQ (reference sequence). As DNA, the CDR3 is TGTGCCAGTAGCTTAGGCTTGGGGACCGAGCAGTACTTC. It encodes CASSLGLGTEQYF.

The CDR3 DNA reads as TGTGCCAGCTCACCCTACACAGGGGGCGTCGTTGGCTACACCTTC. Translating it yields CASSPYTGGVVGYTF. The gene calls are TRBV18 and TRBJ1-2; 9 positions match TRBD1. With 3 bases clipped from V and 7 bases from J, the junction kept 9 bases outside the gene matches. The V gene's germline CDR1 is KGHSH and CDR2 LQKENI. The CDR3 has 15 residues.

The chain couples TRBV5-1 to TRBJ2-6; 7 positions match TRBD1. Germline CDR1 is SGHRS and CDR2 is YFSETQ. V trimming: 5 bases; J trimming: 0 bases; junction bases outside the gene matches: 8. The CDR3 sequence is 17 residues long. CDR3 sequence: CASRSIGDSSGANVLTF. The DNA for the CDR3 is TGCGCCAGCAGATCCATAGGGGACAGCTCTGGGGCCAACGTCCTGACTTTC.

Comments on this clone: Mismatch with germline at one junction end may stem from a read error. The chain links TRBV6-1 to TRBJ1-2; D unresolved. Germline CDR1 reads MNHNS; CDR2 reads SASEGT. The CDR3 is 9 amino acids. The CDR3 DNA reads as TGTGCCGTCCGAGTAGAGGTCACGTTC. It codes for CAVRVEVTF.

The CDR3 here is CASRGDFWTPSGNTIYF. The CDR3, as DNA: TGTGCCAGCAGAGGTGACTTCTGGACCCCCTCTGGAAACACCATATATTTT. The chain combines TRBV7-8 with TRBJ1-3; no definite D call. The CDR3 consists of 17 residues. CDR1 and CDR2 (germline): SGHVS, FQNEAQ. The V end was cut by 6 bases, the J end by 0 bases, with 18 bases between. The full variable domain, rest sourced from reference TRBV7-8 and TRBJ1-3, is GAGVSQSPRYKVAKRGQDVALRCDPISGHVSLFWYQQALGQGPEFLTYFQNEAQLDKSGLPSDRFFAERPEGSVSTLKIQRTQQEDSAVYLCASRGDFWTPSGNTIYFGEGSWLTVV.

The chain has TRBV30 and TRBJ2-6; D tentatively fits TRBD1 or TRBD2 (5 bases each). V was clipped by 3 bases and J by 0 bases, with 15 bases between them. The CDR3 is 17 amino acids. Germline values: CDR1 GTSNPN, CDR2 SVGIG (reference sequence). In DNA form, the CDR3 reads TGTGCCTGGAGGAGGGGCAGGCTTGCCTCTGGGGCCAACGTCCTGACTTTC. Protein product: CAWRRGRLASGANVLTF.

On this clone: The conserved final phenylalanine or tryptophan is absent from the CDR3, which likely points to a read error. This sequence joins TRBV7-2 and TRBJ1-2; no clear D gene. CDR1 and CDR2 from the germline V gene are SGHTA and FQGNSA. With 2 bases removed from V and 10 bases from J, the gap between germline ends came to 11 bases. The CDR3 runs to 12 residues. The CDR3 region has the DNA TGTGCCAGCAGCTTAAACCGGGCCCACTACACCCTC. Amino acids: CASSLNRAHYTL.

In nucleotides, the CDR3 is TGTGCCTGGAGTGTAACAGACAGTCGTAAGGCCCAGCATTTT. Amino acids: CAWSVTDSRKAQHF. The V and J genes are TRBV30 and TRBJ1-5, with D possibly being TRBD1 (5 bases). The CDR3 runs 14 residues. With 0 bases removed from V and 11 bases from J, the gap between germline ends came to 17 bases. Germline V gives CDR1 GTSNPN, CDR2 SVGIG (reference sequence).

The table lists this clone with a count of one. At the DNA level, this CDR3 is encoded by other sequences in the same sample as well. The chain has TRBV5-1 and TRBJ2-7; D gene uncertain. The CDR3 extends over 14 amino acids. V was clipped by 0 bases and J by 0 bases, with 7 bases between them. Germline V lookup: CDR1 SGHRS, CDR2 YFSETQ. In nucleotides, the CDR3 is TGCGCCAGCAGCTTGGAGGACCGCTCCTACGAGCAGTACTTC. It yields the protein CASSLEDRSYEQYF.

This rearrangement joins TRBV5-1 to TRBJ1-1, with D unclear. The CDR3 runs to 14 residues. Germline V gene sequence: CDR1 SGHRS, CDR2 YFSETQ. V shed 1 base and J shed 0 bases, with 7 bases lying between them. CDR3: CASSLRALNTEAFF. The CDR3 coding sequence is TGCGCCAGCAGCTTGCGCGCCCTGAACACTGAAGCTTTCTTT.

The chain has TRBV10-3 and TRBJ1-4; D might be TRBD1 (5 bases). The CDR3 contains 20 residues. V lost 0 bases to trimming and J lost 5 bases, with 25 bases between them. Germline V gene sequence: CDR1 ENHRY, CDR2 SYGVKD. CDR3 sequence: CAISESSQGRNLKRNEKLFF. CDR3 nucleotide sequence: TGTGCCATCAGTGAGTCATCCCAGGGACGCAACTTGAAGAGGAATGAAAAACTGTTTTTT.

This chain connects TRBV2 to TRBJ1-1, with a tentative D call TRBD1 (5 bases). Germline V gene lookup returns CDR1 SNHLY and CDR2 FYNNEI. The CDR3 contains 15 residues. V was trimmed by 3 bases and J by 5 bases, leaving 16 bases between them. CDR3 DNA: TGTGCCAGCAGTGATCCGAACAGGAGAGGGACTGAAGCTTTCTTT. This codes for CASSDPNRRGTEAFF.

This sequence joins TRBV5-1 and TRBJ1-2; 9 nucleotides agree with TRBD1. Trimming at V came to 6 bases and at J to 4 bases, leaving 10 bases not matched to a gene. This CDR3 comprises 15 residues. CDR1 is SGHRS, CDR2 YFSETQ, per germline. CDR3 DNA sequence: TGCGCCAGCAACGAGGGACAGGGACTGTTCTATGGCTACACCTTC. Translated, it gives CASNEGQGLFYGYTF.

This clone appeared once. The CDR3 bases are TGTGCCAGCAGCACAAGACAGGGGGTTCAGACTGGCTACACCTTC. It yields the protein CASSTRQGVQTGYTF. The chain joins TRBV13 to TRBJ1-2; 9 bases fit TRBD1. V lost 5 bases to trimming and J lost 7 bases; unmatched junction nucleotides: 11. The CDR3 is 15 amino acids. Germline V gives CDR1 PRHDT, CDR2 FYEKMQ (reference sequence).

The chain carries TRBV6-5 and TRBJ1-2, with TRBD1 matching 9 bases. The CDR3 is 14 residues long. Losses at the gene ends were 6 bases for V and 4 bases for J; bases not matched to a gene: 6. Per germline, CDR1 MNHEY and CDR2 SVGAGI. In nucleotides, the CDR3 is TGTGCCAGCAGACGGACAGGGGACCCCTATGGCTACACCTTC. This gives the protein CASRRTGDPYGYTF.

The V gene is TRBV19, the J gene TRBJ2-2, with 11 bases matching TRBD2. V was pared by 6 bases and J by 7 bases, with 4 bases of the junction left unmatched. CDR1 is LNHDA, CDR2 SQIVND, per germline (reference sequence). The CDR3 runs 14 residues. This CDR3 is CASSASGGSGELFF. The CDR3 nucleotides are TGTGCCAGTAGCGCTAGCGGGGGGAGCGGGGAGCTGTTTTTT.

The chain joins TRBV11-3 to TRBJ2-3; 8 bases are shared with TRBD2. The J segment lost 2 bases and the V segment lost 6 bases, leaving 4 bases of the junction unmatched. CDR3 length: 14 residues. Germline CDR1 reads SGHNT; CDR2 reads YENEEA. The CDR3 loop is CASSTSGDTDTQYF. CDR3 nucleotide sequence: TGTGCCAGCAGTACTAGCGGAGACACAGATACGCAGTATTTT.